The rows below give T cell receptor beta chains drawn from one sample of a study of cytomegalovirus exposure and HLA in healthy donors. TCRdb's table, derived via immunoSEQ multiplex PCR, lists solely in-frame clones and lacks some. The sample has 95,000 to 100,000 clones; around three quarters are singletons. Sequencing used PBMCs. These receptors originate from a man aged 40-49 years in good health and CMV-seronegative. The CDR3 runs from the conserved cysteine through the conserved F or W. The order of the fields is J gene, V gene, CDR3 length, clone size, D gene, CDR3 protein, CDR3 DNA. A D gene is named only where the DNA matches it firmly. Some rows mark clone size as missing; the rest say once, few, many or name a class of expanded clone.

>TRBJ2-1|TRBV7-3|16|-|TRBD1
CASSSDRDRAGNEQFF
TGTGCCAGCAGTTCCGACCGGGACAGGGCAGGCAATGAGCAGTTCTTC
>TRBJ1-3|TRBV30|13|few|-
CAWNRTPGHTIYF
TGTGCCTGGAACAGAACCCCTGGGCACACCATATATTTT
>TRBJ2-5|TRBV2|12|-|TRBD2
CASSGTRETQYF
TGTGCCAGCAGTGGGACTAGAGAGACCCAGTACTTC
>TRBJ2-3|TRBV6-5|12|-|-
CASRGEADTQYF
TGTGCCAGCAGGGGGGAGGCAGATACGCAGTATTTT
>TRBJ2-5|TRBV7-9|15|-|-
CSSSFYRAEGETQYF
TGTTCCAGCAGCTTTTACAGGGCTGAAGGCGAGACCCAGTACTTC
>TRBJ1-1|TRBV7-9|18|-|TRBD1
CASSLATTRQGANTEAFF
TGTGCCAGCAGCTTAGCGACCACTCGACAGGGGGCAAATACTGAAGCTTTCTTT
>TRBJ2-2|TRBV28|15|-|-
CASSFLQAYTGELFF
TGTGCCAGCAGTTTTCTACAGGCTTACACCGGGGAGCTGTTTTTT
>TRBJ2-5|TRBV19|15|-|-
CASSSLRGVQETQYF
TGTGCCAGTAGTAGTCTCAGGGGAGTCCAAGAGACCCAGTACTTC
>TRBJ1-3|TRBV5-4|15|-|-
CASSSGSPSGNTIYF
TGTGCCAGCAGCTCCGGGTCCCCCTCTGGAAACACCATATATTTT
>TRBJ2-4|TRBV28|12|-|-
CASSLTGVIQYF
TGTGCCAGCAGTTTGACAGGAGTCATTCAGTACTTC
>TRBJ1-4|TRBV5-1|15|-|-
CASSLGAATNEKLFF
TGCGCCAGCAGCTTGGGGGCAGCAACTAATGAAAAACTGTTTTTT
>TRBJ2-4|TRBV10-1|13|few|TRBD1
CASRRRPTGEDDF
TGCGCCAGCAGGAGGCGCCCGACAGGGGAAGACGACTTC
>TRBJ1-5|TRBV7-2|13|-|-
CASSSQINQPQHF
TGTGCCAGCAGCTCCCAAATCAATCAGCCCCAGCATTTT
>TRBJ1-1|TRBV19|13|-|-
CASTPGVIGEAFF
TGTGCCAGTACCCCGGGAGTAATAGGGGAAGCTTTCTTT
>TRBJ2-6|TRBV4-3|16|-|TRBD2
CASSQAGGAGANVLTF
TGCGCCAGCAGCCAAGCGGGGGGAGCTGGGGCCAACGTCCTGACTTTC
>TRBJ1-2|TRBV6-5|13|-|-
CASRTPGANGYTF
TGTGCCAGCAGGACCCCAGGGGCGAATGGCTACACCTTC
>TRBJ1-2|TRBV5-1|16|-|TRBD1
CASSLHRGRGSDGYTF
TGCGCCAGCAGCTTGCACAGGGGGCGCGGGAGCGATGGCTACACCTTC
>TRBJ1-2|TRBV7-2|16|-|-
CASSPQGTKANYGYTF
TGTGCCAGCAGCCCGCAGGGGACCAAAGCTAACTATGGCTACACCTTC
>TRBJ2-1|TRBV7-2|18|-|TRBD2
CASSSRPPNSGGHNEQFF
TGTGCCAGCAGCTCCCGTCCCCCCAACAGCGGGGGACACAATGAGCAGTTCTTC
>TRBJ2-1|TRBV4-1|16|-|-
CASSQDRRGALNEQFF
TGCGCCAGCAGCCAAGATCGCCGGGGGGCCCTGAATGAGCAGTTCTTC
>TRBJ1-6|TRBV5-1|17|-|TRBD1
CASSRSGQGAVNSPLHF
TGCGCCAGCAGCCGATCGGGACAGGGGGCCGTTAATTCACCCCTCCACTTT
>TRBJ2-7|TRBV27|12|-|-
CASSLLRGEQYF
TGTGCCAGCAGTCTGCTGAGGGGGGAGCAGTACTTC
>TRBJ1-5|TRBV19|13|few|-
CASSTFSGQPQHF
TGTGCCAGTAGTACTTTCTCAGGTCAGCCCCAGCATTTT
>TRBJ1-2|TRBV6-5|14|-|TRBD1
CASSPTGVRSGYTF
TGTGCCAGCAGCCCGACAGGGGTAAGGTCTGGCTACACCTTC
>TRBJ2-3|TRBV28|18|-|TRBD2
CASSLFRRTRPSTDTQYF
TGTGCCAGCAGTTTATTTAGACGGACTAGGCCTAGCACAGATACGCAGTATTTT
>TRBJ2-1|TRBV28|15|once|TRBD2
CASSLAGGPRNEQFF
TGTGCCAGCAGTTTAGCGGGAGGGCCTCGTAATGAGCAGTTCTTC
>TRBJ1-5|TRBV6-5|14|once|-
CASSKESGNQPQHF
TGTGCCAGCAGCAAAGAGTCGGGCAATCAGCCCCAGCATTTT
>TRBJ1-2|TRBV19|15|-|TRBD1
CASSIAGTGYRGYTF
TGTGCCAGTAGTATAGCCGGGACAGGGTATCGCGGCTACACCTTC
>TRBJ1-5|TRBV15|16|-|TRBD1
CATSREGQGTYQPQHF
TGTGCCACCAGCAGAGAAGGACAGGGAACGTATCAGCCCCAGCATTTT
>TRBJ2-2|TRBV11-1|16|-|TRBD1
CASSPWDRGQVGELFF
TGTGCCAGCAGCCCTTGGGACAGGGGGCAGGTCGGGGAGCTGTTTTTT
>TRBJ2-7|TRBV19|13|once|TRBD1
CASSGQGAGEQYF
TGTGCCAGTAGCGGACAGGGTGCGGGCGAGCAGTACTTC
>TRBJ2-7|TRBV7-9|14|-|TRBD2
CSSSFSGGAYEQYF
TGTTCCAGCAGCTTTAGCGGGGGGGCATACGAGCAGTACTTC
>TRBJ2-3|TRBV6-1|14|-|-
CASSERTSTDTQYF
TGTGCCAGCAGTGAGAGGACTAGCACAGATACGCAGTATTTT
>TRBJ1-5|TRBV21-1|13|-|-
CASSGGGHQPQHF
TGTGCCAGCAGCGGGGGGGGGCATCAGCCCCAGCATTTT
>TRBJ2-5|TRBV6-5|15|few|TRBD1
CASSSDRARTETQYF
TGTGCCAGCAGTTCCGACAGGGCTCGGACGGAGACCCAGTACTTC
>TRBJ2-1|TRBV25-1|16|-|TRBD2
CASSDFAGGGHNEQFF
TGTGCCAGCAGTGATTTCGCGGGAGGCGGGCACAATGAGCAGTTCTTC
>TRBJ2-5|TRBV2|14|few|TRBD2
CASSDTRGEETQYF
TGTGCCAGCAGTGACACGCGGGGGGAAGAGACCCAGTACTTC
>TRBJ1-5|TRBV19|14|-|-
CASSIRGGYQPQHF
TGTGCCAGTAGTATCCGCGGTGGGTATCAGCCCCAGCATTTT
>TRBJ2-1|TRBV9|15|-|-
CASSVVAASYNEQFF
TGTGCCAGCAGCGTAGTAGCGGCCTCCTACAATGAGCAGTTCTTC
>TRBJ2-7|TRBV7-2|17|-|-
CASSLQELGGGNYEQYF
TGTGCCAGCAGCCTCCAAGAACTAGGGGGGGGAAACTACGAGCAGTACTTC
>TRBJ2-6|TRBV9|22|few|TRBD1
CASSDQERGIWDRFSGANVLTF
TGTGCCAGCAGCGACCAGGAAAGGGGTATATGGGACAGGTTCTCTGGGGCCAACGTCCTGACTTTC
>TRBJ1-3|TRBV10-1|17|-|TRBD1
CASSEGTGGAGGNTIYF
TGCGCCAGCAGTGAGGGGACAGGGGGCGCAGGTGGAAACACCATATATTTT
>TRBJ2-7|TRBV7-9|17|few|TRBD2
CASSFLKAGALNYEQYF
TGTGCCAGCAGCTTTTTAAAGGCGGGAGCTCTTAACTACGAGCAGTACTTC
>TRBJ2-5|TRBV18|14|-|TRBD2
CASSPSRRGETQYF
TGTGCCAGCTCACCATCTCGGCGGGGGGAGACCCAGTACTTC
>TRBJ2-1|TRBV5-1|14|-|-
CASSLLQRNNEQFF
TGCGCCAGCAGCTTGTTACAGAGAAACAATGAGCAGTTCTTC
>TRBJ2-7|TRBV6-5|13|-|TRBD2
CASRSSGRREQYF
TGTGCCAGCAGGTCTAGCGGGAGGAGGGAGCAGTACTTC
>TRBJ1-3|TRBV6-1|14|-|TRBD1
CASSDPGQGNTIYF
TGTGCCAGCAGTGACCCGGGACAGGGAAACACCATATATTTT
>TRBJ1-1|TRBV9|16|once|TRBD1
CASSGGTGGSNTEAFF
TGTGCCAGCAGCGGGGGGACAGGGGGATCGAACACTGAAGCTTTCTTT